This T cell receptor (beta chain) is drawn from a study of blood T cell repertoires in COVID-19. Study overall: Sites in the United States, Italy and Spain provided acute and convalescent COVID-19 samples. Sources were T cells, B-cell-depleted T cells, or PBMCs; the material itself was cDNA or gDNA.

The germline CDR1 and CDR2 sequences are KGHSH and LQKENI. This CDR3 comprises 18 residues. V shed 1 base and J 0 bases; nucleotides not matched to a gene: 5. In the source study's methods: Reference gene primer amplification in the assay estimated nucleated cell counts. Some clones are missing from TCRdb's copy, which holds only in-frame ones; the method was immunoSEQ multiplex PCR. From that table come the V and J calls and clone size; the DNA was used to work out D and trimming. This sample yields more than 85,000 clones, of which about 88% are seen a single time; around 3.2% belongs to the top ten.

Sample: peripheral blood. The rearrangement uses TRBV18 and TRBJ2-6, with TRBD1 matching 8 bases. The TCR comes from a woman between 45 and 60 years old with acute or convalescent COVID-19. The CDR3 loop reads CASSPRDRRASGANVLTF. The CDR3 bases are TGTGCCAGCTCACCACGGGACAGGAGGGCCTCTGGGGCCAACGTCCTGACTTTC.